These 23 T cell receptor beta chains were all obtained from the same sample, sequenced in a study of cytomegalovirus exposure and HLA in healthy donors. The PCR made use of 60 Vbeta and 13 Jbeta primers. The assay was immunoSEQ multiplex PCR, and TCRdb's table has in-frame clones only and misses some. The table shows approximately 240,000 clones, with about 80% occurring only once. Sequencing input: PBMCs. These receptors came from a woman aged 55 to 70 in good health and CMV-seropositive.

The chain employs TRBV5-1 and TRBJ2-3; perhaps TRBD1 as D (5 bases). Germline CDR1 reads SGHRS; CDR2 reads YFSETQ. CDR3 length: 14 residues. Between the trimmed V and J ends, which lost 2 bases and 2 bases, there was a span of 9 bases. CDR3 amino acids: CASSFDRFTDTQYF. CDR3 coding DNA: TGCGCCAGCAGCTTTGACAGATTCACAGATACGCAGTATTTT.

CDR3 DNA: TGCAGCGCTACCGGACAGACCTACGAGCAGTACTTC. Translated, it gives CSATGQTYEQYF. The V and J genes are TRBV29-1 and TRBJ2-7; tentatively, D is TRBD1 (6 bases). The germline gives CDR1 SQVTM, CDR2 ANQGSEA. Trimming removed 7 bases at V and 2 bases at J, with 12 bases between. The CDR3 sequence is 12 residues long.

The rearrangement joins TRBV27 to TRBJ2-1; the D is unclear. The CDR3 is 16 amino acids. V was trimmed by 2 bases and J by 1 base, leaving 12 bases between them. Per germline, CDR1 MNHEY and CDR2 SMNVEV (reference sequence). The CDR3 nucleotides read TGTGCCAGCAGTTTACTCGGGTCTCTTTCCTACAATGAGCAGTTCTTC. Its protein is CASSLLGSLSYNEQFF.

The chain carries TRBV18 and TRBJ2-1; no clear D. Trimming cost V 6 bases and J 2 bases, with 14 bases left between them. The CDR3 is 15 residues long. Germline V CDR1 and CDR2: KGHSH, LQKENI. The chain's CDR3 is CASSTDTVTYNEQFF. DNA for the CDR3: TGTGCCAGCTCCACAGACACGGTGACCTACAATGAGCAGTTCTTC.

The DNA for the CDR3 is TGTGCCATCAGTGACATCCCGGGGGGGACTAGCAGCTACGAGCAGTACTTC. This gives the protein CAISDIPGGTSSYEQYF. The chain carries TRBV10-3 and TRBJ2-7, with 9 bases identical to TRBD2. CDR3 length: 17 residues. Germline loops: CDR1 ENHRY, CDR2 SYGVKD. V lost 3 bases, J lost 3 bases, and 12 bases stayed unmatched.

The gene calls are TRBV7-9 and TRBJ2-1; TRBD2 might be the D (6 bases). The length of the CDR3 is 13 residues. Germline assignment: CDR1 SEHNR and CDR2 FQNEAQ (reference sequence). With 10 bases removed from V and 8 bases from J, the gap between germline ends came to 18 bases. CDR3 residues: CATGAMGGHEQFF. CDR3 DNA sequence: TGTGCCACAGGCGCAATGGGGGGTCATGAGCAGTTCTTC.

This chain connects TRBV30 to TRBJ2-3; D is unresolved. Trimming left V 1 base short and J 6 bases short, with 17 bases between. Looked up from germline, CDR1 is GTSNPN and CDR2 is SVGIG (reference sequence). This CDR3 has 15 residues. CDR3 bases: TGTGCCTGGAGTGCCCCGCGAGCCTCCCGTGATACGCAGTATTTT. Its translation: CAWSAPRASRDTQYF.

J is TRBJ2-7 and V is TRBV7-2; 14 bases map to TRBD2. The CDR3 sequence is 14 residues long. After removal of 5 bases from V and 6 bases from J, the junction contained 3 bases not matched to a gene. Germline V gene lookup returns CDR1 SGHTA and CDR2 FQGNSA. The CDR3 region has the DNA TGTGCCAGCAGCCCGGGACTAGCGGGGGCCGAGCAGTACTTC. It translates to CASSPGLAGAEQYF.

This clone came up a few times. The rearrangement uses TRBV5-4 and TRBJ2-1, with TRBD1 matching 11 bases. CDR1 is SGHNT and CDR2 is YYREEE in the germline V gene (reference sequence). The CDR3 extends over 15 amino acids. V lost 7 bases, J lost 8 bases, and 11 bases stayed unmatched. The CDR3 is CASGTGTGGPDEQFF. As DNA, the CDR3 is TGTGCCAGCGGAACCGGGACAGGGGGTCCCGATGAGCAGTTCTTC.

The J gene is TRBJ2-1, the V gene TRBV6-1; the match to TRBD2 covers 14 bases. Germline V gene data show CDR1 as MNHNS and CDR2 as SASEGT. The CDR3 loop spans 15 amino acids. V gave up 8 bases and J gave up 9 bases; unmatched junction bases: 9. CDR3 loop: CASASGLAGDLEQFF. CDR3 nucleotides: TGTGCCAGCGCTTCGGGACTAGCGGGAGACCTTGAGCAGTTCTTC.

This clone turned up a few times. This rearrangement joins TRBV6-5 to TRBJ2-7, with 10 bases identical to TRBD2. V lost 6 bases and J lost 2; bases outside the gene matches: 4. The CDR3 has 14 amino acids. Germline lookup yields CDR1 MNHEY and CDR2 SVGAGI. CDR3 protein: CASRGTSAPYEQYF. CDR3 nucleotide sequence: TGTGCCAGCAGGGGGACTAGCGCCCCCTACGAGCAGTACTTC.

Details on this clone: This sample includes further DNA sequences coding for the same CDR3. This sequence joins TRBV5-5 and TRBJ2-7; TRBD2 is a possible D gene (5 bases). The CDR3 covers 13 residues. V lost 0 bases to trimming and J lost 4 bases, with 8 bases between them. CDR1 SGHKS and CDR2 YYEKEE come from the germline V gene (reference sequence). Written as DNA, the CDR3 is TGTGCCAGCAGCTTGGACCGGGGATACGAGCAGTACTTC. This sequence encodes CASSLDRGYEQYF. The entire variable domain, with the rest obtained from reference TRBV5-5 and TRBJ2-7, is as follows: DAGVTQSPTHLIKTRGQQVTLRCSPISGHKSVSWYQQVLGQGPQFIFQYYEKEERGRGNFPDRFSARQFPNYSSELNVNALLLGDSALYLCASSLDRGYEQYFGPGTRLTVT.

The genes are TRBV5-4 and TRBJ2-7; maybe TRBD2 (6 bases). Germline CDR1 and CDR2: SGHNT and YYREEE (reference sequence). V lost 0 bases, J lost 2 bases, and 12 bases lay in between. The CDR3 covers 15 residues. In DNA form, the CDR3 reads TGTGCCAGCAGCTTGGAAGCGACTAGTACCTACGAGCAGTACTTC. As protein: CASSLEATSTYEQYF. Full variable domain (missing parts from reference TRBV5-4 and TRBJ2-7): ETGVTQSPTHLIKTRGQQVTLRCSSQSGHNTVSWYQQALGQGPQFIFQYYREEENGRGNFPPRFSGLQFPNYSSELNVNALELDDSALYLCASSLEATSTYEQYFGPGTRLTVT.

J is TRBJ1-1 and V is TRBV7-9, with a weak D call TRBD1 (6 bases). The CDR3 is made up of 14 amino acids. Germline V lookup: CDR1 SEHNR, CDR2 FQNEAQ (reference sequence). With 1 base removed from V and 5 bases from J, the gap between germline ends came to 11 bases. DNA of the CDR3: TGTGCCAGCAGCTTAGAGGGGGGGTTTACTGAAGCTTTCTTT. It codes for CASSLEGGFTEAFF. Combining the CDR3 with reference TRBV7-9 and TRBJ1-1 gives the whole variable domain DTGVSQNPRHKITKRGQNVTFRCDPISEHNRLYWYRQTLGQGPEFLTYFQNEAQLEKSRLLSDRFSAERPKGSFSTLEIQRTEQGDSAMYLCASSLEGGFTEAFFGQGTRLTVV.

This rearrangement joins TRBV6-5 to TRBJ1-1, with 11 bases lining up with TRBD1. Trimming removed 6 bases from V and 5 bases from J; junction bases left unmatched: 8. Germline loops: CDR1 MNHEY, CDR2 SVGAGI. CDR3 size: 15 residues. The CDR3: CASRPTGQGDTEAFF. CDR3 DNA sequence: TGTGCCAGCAGGCCGACGGGACAGGGGGATACTGAAGCTTTCTTT.

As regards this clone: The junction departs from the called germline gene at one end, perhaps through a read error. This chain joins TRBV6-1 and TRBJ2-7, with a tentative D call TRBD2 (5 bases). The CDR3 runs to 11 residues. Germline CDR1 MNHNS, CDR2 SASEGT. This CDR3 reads CASSETGFRRF. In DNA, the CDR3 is TGTGCCAGCAGTGAAACGGGGTTTCGCCGCTTC.

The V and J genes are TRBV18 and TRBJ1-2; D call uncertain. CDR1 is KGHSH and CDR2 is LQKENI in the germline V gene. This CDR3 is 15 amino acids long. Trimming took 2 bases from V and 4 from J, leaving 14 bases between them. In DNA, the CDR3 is TGTGCCAGCTCACCAAGGACGGACTTTGGCTATGGCTACACCTTC. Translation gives CASSPRTDFGYGYTF.

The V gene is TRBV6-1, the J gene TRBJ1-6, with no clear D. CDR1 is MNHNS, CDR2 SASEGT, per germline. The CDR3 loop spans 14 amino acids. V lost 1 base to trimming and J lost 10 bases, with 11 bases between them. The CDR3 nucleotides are TGTGCCAGCAGTGAAGGGAGCCGCTTGTCACCCCTCCACTTT. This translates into CASSEGSRLSPLHF.

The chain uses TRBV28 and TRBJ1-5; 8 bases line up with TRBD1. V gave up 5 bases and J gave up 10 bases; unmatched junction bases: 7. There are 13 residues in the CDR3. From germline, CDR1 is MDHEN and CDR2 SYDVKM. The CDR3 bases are TGTGCCAGCAGTACACAGGGGGTCGAACCCCAGCATTTT. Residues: CASSTQGVEPQHF.

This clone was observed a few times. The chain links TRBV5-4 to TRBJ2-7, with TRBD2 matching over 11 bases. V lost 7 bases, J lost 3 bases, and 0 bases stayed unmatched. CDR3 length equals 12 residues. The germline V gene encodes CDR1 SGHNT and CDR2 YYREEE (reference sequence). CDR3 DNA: TGTGCCAGCGGGACTAGCGGCTACGAGCAGTACTTC. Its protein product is CASGTSGYEQYF.

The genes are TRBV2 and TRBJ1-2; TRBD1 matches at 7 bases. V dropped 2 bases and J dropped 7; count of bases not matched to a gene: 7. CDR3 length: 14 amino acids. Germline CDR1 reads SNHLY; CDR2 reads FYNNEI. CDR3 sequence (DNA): TGTGCCAGCAGTGAACAGGGACAGTCTCTTGGCTACACCTTC. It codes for CASSEQGQSLGYTF.

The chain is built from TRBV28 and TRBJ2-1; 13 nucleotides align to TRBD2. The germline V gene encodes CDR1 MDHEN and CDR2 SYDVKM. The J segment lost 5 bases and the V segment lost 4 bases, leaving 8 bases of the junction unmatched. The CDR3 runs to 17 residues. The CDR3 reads CASSSMTSGGINNEQFF. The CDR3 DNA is TGTGCCAGCAGTTCGATGACTAGCGGGGGGATCAACAATGAGCAGTTCTTC.

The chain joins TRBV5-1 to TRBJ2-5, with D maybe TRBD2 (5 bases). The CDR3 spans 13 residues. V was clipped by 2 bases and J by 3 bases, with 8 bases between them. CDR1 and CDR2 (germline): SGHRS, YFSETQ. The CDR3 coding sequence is TGCGCCAGCAGCTTCGGGGTGGAAGAGACCCAGTACTTC. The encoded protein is CASSFGVEETQYF. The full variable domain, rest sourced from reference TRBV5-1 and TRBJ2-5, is KAGVTQTPRYLIKTRGQQVTLSCSPISGHRSVSWYQQTPGQGLQFLFEYFSETQRNKGNFPGRFSGRQFSNSRSEMNVSTLELGDSALYLCASSFGVEETQYFGPGTRLLVL.